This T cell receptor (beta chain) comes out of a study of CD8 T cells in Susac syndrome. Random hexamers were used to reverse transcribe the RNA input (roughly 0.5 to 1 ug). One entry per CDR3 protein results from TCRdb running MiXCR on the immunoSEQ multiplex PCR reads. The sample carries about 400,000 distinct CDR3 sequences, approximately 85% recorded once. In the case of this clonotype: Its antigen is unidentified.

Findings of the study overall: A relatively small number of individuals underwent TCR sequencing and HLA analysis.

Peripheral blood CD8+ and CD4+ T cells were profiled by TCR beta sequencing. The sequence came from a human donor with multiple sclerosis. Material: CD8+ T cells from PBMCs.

The DNA for the CDR3 is TGCAGTGCCGATTTGTTTTTTGCCAATGAGCAGTTCTTC. Translation gives CSADLFFANEQFF. V usage is TRBV20-1 and J usage is TRBJ2-1, with D unresolved. Germline V CDR1 and CDR2: DFQATT, SNEGSKA (reference sequence). Deletions cut 6 bases from V and 6 bases from J, with 15 bases between. This CDR3 has 13 residues.